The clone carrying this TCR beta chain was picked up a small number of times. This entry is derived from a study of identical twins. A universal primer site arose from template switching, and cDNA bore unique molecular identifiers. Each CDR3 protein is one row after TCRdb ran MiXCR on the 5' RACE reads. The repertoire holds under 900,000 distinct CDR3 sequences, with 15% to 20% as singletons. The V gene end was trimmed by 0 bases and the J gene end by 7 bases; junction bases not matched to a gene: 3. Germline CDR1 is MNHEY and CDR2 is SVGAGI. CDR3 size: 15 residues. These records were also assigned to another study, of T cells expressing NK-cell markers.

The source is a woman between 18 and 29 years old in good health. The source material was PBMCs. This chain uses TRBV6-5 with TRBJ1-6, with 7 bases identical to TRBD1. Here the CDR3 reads CASSYSQGGNSPLHF. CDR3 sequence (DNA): TGTGCCAGCAGTTACTCGCAGGGGGGAAATTCACCCCTCCACTTT.